What follows are 9 T cell receptor beta chains derived from one specimen sequenced in a study of TIL therapy for anti-PD-1-resistant metastatic lung cancer. Sequencing used immunoSEQ v3. The table came from immunoSEQ multiplex PCR; TCRdb's copy has only in-frame clones and leaves some out. The sample lists more than 90,000 clones; roughly two thirds were seen once. Time point meaning: pre-treatment sample, taken before nivolumab and TIL therapy. The tumor samples were excised metastases, mostly pleural nodules or supraclavicular lymph nodes. The sample here was tumor tissue, taken at baseline. These receptors came from a person between 30 and 80 years old with non-small cell lung cancer.

The rearrangement links TRBV28 to TRBJ2-5, with a weak D call TRBD1 (6 bases). Trimming pared 5 bases from V and 5 bases from J, leaving 21 bases between. The CDR3 is 16 amino acids. The germline CDR1 and CDR2 sequences are MDHEN and SYDVKM. DNA of the CDR3: TGTGCCAGCAGTCCTCCTCCTACAGGGAGAGCTGAGACCCAGTACTTC. It encodes CASSPPPTGRAETQYF.

V and J are TRBV5-6 and TRBJ2-5, with D unclear. Germline loops: CDR1 SGHDT, CDR2 YYEEEE. This CDR3 comprises 11 residues. V shed 4 bases and J shed 5 bases, with 6 bases lying between them. In DNA form, the CDR3 reads TGTGCCAGCAGCACCCGGGAGACCCAGTACTTC. This codes for CASSTRETQYF.

This chain connects TRBV28 to TRBJ2-5; D is unresolved. The CDR3 has 15 residues. V was trimmed by 2 bases and J by 1 base, leaving 11 bases between them. Per germline, CDR1 MDHEN and CDR2 SYDVKM. CDR3 loop: CASSLRTILQETQYF. The CDR3 DNA is TGTGCCAGCAGTTTAAGAACTATTCTCCAAGAGACCCAGTACTTC.

The CDR3, as DNA: TGTGCCAGCAGCTCTCAGGGTGGCAACACTGAAGCTTTCTTT. Translated, it gives CASSSQGGNTEAFF. The chain joins TRBV7-2 to TRBJ1-1; weak D call: TRBD1 (5 bases). CDR1 SGHTA and CDR2 FQGNSA come from the germline V gene. V was cut by 4 bases and J by 2 bases, with 11 bases left in between. The CDR3 covers 14 residues.

V gene TRBV9 combines with J gene TRBJ2-3; D uncertain. The germline V gene has CDR1 SGDLS and CDR2 YYNGEE. V lost 4 bases to trimming and J lost 0 bases, with 12 bases between them. CDR3 length equals 15 residues. Here the CDR3 reads CASSRPESSTDTQYF. CDR3 bases: TGTGCCAGCAGCCGTCCAGAGTCGAGCACAGATACGCAGTATTTT.

This chain links TRBV30 with TRBJ2-6, with 7 nucleotides matching TRBD1. From germline, CDR1 is GTSNPN and CDR2 SVGIG (reference sequence). This CDR3 spans 16 amino acids. J was trimmed by 0 bases and V by 3 bases; bases with no gene match: 5. The CDR3 here is CAWSRDSLSGANVLTF. DNA for the CDR3: TGTGCCTGGAGCCGGGACAGCCTCTCTGGGGCCAACGTCCTGACTTTC. Together with reference TRBV30 and TRBJ2-6, the CDR3 gives the full variable domain: SQTIHQWPATLVQPVGSPLSLECTVEGTSNPNLYWYRQAAGRGLQLLFYSVGIGQISSEVPQNLSASRPQDRQFILSSKKLLLSDSGFYLCAWSRDSLSGANVLTFGAGSRLTVL.

The V call is TRBV12-3 or TRBV12-4, the J call TRBJ2-7, with D tentatively TRBD1 (5 bases). V lost 3 bases, J lost 1 base, and 7 bases lay in between. The CDR3 runs to 13 residues. DNA of the CDR3: TGTGCCAGCAGTTTTGACAGTTCCTACGAGCAGTACTTC. This encodes CASSFDSSYEQYF.

The V gene is TRBV11-1, the J gene TRBJ2-3; TRBD2 matches at 7 bases. CDR1 and CDR2 from the germline V gene are SGHAT and FQDESV (reference sequence). This CDR3 contains 14 residues. V trimming: 4 bases; J trimming: 7 bases; junction bases outside the gene matches: 8. In DNA form, the CDR3 reads TGTGCCAGCAGCTCAATTCTGCGGGAGAATACGCAGTATTTT. Amino acid sequence: CASSSILRENTQYF.

The chain has TRBV5-4 and TRBJ1-6; D not certain. Germline lookup yields CDR1 SGHNT and CDR2 YYREEE (reference sequence). This CDR3 contains 14 residues. Deletions cut 5 bases from V and 10 bases from J, with 16 bases between. CDR3 protein: CASSVARQKSPLHF. The CDR3 nucleotides are TGTGCCAGCAGTGTTGCGAGACAAAAATCACCCCTCCACTTT.